A single sample is the source of the 20 T cell receptor beta chains below, sequenced in a study of T cell responses to AZD1222 COVID-19 vaccine. Only in-frame clones appear in the TCRdb table, and some are missing; sequencing was by immunoSEQ multiplex PCR. The repertoire has 100,000 or so clones, around nine tenths of them found once; the top ten carry about 3%. The sample here was peripheral blood, taken on day 0 of AZD1222 vaccination. The receptors stem from an adult in good health.

V usage is TRBV6-1 and J usage is TRBJ1-1; no firm D call. Germline CDR1 is MNHNS and CDR2 is SASEGT. V lost 3 bases to trimming and J lost 4 bases, with 6 bases between them. The CDR3 consists of 12 residues. CDR3 region: CASSEALTEAFF. CDR3 nucleotide sequence: TGTGCCAGCAGTGAGGCCCTCACTGAAGCTTTCTTT.

This chain joins TRBV9 and TRBJ1-1; D is uncertain. V was trimmed by 0 bases and J by 8 bases, leaving 17 bases between them. This CDR3 comprises 15 residues. Per germline, CDR1 SGDLS and CDR2 YYNGEE. CDR3 sequence reads: CASSVEPRAYHEAFF. The CDR3 coding sequence is TGTGCCAGCAGCGTAGAACCCAGAGCGTACCACGAAGCTTTCTTT.

The chain is built from TRBV7-8 and TRBJ1-2, with 9 bases that match TRBD1. This CDR3 spans 15 amino acids. CDR1 and CDR2 (germline): SGHVS, FQNEAQ. Trimming cost V 0 bases and J 3 bases; bases outside gene matches: 2. CDR3 nucleotides: TGTGCCAGCAGCTTAGCGACAGGGGGGTACTATGGCTACACCTTC. Protein product: CASSLATGGYYGYTF.

This chain uses TRBV5-6 with TRBJ1-1; 8 nucleotides align to TRBD1. The CDR3 contains 18 residues. Germline V gene data show CDR1 as SGHDT and CDR2 as YYEEEE. The ends lost 2 bases at V and 4 bases at J; junction bases unmatched: 16. CDR3 DNA sequence: TGTGCCAGCAGCTTTGCGGTGCTACAAGGACAGGGAGCCACTGAAGCTTTCTTT. It translates to CASSFAVLQGQGATEAFF.

This chain links TRBV3-1 (or the pseudogene TRBV3-2) with TRBJ1-1; weak D call: TRBD1 (6 bases). Germline V gene lookup returns CDR1 LGHDT and CDR2 YNNKEL (reference sequence). The CDR3 sequence is 16 residues long. The V gene lost 1 base and the J gene lost 2 bases, with 14 bases spanning the gap. In DNA form, the CDR3 reads TGTGCCAGCAGCCAAGTGTGGGGGACACACAACACTGAAGCTTTCTTT. Amino acid sequence: CASSQVWGTHNTEAFF.

This clone was seen just once. The chain carries TRBV28 and TRBJ2-7; weak D call: TRBD1 (6 bases). V shed 5 bases and J shed 2 bases, with 13 bases lying between them. Germline assignment: CDR1 MDHEN and CDR2 SYDVKM. The CDR3 sequence is 14 residues long. As DNA, the CDR3 is TGTGCCAGCAGTGAACAGGGCCCTCCCTACGAGCAGTACTTC. Translation gives CASSEQGPPYEQYF.

The V gene is TRBV11-2, the J gene TRBJ1-6; no clear D. V was cut by 1 base and J by 5 bases, with 6 bases left in between. The CDR3 spans 14 residues. Germline V lookup: CDR1 SGHAT, CDR2 FQNNGV. CDR3 loop: CASSLAGHNSPLHF. In DNA, the CDR3 is TGTGCCAGCAGCTTAGCAGGCCATAATTCACCCCTCCACTTT.

The chain uses TRBV6-5 and TRBJ1-5; no clear D gene. V lost 0 bases and J lost 7, with 7 bases in between. The germline CDR1 and CDR2 sequences are MNHEY and SVGAGI. The CDR3 is 13 residues long. Here the CDR3 reads CASSYSDQQPQHF. Written as DNA, the CDR3 is TGTGCCAGCAGTTACTCGGACCAGCAGCCCCAGCATTTT.

The CDR3 DNA reads TGTGCCAGCTCCCTTGGGGGAGGGGATCGCTCCGAGCAGTACTTC. It encodes CASSLGGGDRSEQYF. This chain uses TRBV18 with TRBJ2-7, with 7 bases aligning to TRBD2. Germline CDR1 is KGHSH and CDR2 is LQKENI. Trimming took 6 bases from V and 6 from J; bases not matched to a gene: 14. This CDR3 contains 15 residues.

V and J are TRBV20-1 and TRBJ1-2; 8 bases line up with TRBD1. Trimming removed 3 bases from V and 8 bases from J; junction bases left unmatched: 8. Germline CDR1 is DFQATT and CDR2 is SNEGSKA (reference sequence). The CDR3 has 13 residues. In DNA form, the CDR3 reads TGCAGTGCTAGTTTGGACAGGGCGTTAGGCTACACCTTC. It encodes CSASLDRALGYTF.

The chain has TRBV24-1 and TRBJ1-2; 7 bases line up with TRBD1. V shed 6 bases and J 4 bases; nucleotides not matched to a gene: 10. CDR3 length: 15 residues. Germline values: CDR1 KGHDR, CDR2 SFDVKD. DNA for the CDR3: TGTGCCACCAGTACCGGACAGGAGTTAAGCTATGGCTACACCTTC. Amino acid sequence: CATSTGQELSYGYTF.

This clone was counted between two and nine times. The same CDR3 can be traced to other DNA sequences in this sample. The chain couples TRBV11-2 to TRBJ1-5; D unclear. The CDR3 spans 14 residues. Germline V lookup: CDR1 SGHAT, CDR2 FQNNGV. The V end was cut by 0 bases, the J end by 6 bases, with 9 bases between. The CDR3 DNA follows: TGTGCCAGCAGCTTAGATCGTTCGGGTCAGCCCCAGCATTTT. This sequence encodes CASSLDRSGQPQHF.

CDR3 loop: CASSQRDRAYGYTF. The CDR3 DNA follows: TGTGCCAGTAGTCAGAGGGACAGGGCTTACGGCTACACCTTC. The rearrangement links TRBV19 to TRBJ1-2, with 9 bases fitting TRBD1. Per the germline V gene, CDR1 is LNHDA and CDR2 is SQIVND (reference sequence). This CDR3 region has 14 residues. The V and J ends lost 5 bases and 8 bases, in that order; junction bases with no gene match: 9.

CDR3 region: CASSQDGSGGAVGTDTQYF. In DNA form, the CDR3 reads TGTGCCAGCAGCCAAGATGGGAGCGGGGGGGCCGTAGGGACAGATACGCAGTATTTT. The V and J genes are TRBV4-2 and TRBJ2-3; 10 bases line up with TRBD2. The CDR3 length is 19 residues. Losses at the gene ends were 0 bases for V and 3 bases for J; bases not matched to a gene: 12. CDR1 is LGHNA, CDR2 YNFKEQ, per germline.

In this sample, this clone turned up once. The chain joins TRBV7-8 to TRBJ2-3, with D unresolved. Germline V gene sequence: CDR1 SGHVS, CDR2 FQNEAQ. The V end lost 1 base, the J end lost 2 bases, and 19 bases lay between the germline ends. The CDR3 spans 18 residues. CDR3 DNA sequence: TGTGCCAGCAGCTTAGGGAGTGCGTTGAGGCAACTCACAGATACGCAGTATTTT. It encodes CASSLGSALRQLTDTQYF.

V gene TRBV7-2 combines with J gene TRBJ2-7, with 9 bases lining up with TRBD2. V lost 8 bases, J lost 0 bases, and 8 bases stayed unmatched. Germline V lookup: CDR1 SGHTA, CDR2 FQGNSA. The CDR3 totals 15 residues. This CDR3 reads CASGVAGATSYEQYF. The CDR3 nucleotides read TGTGCCAGCGGGGTAGCGGGGGCTACCTCCTACGAGCAGTACTTC.

The gene calls are TRBV5-5 and TRBJ2-1, with D perhaps TRBD1 (6 bases). This CDR3 has 15 amino acids. V was trimmed by 3 bases and J by 0 bases, leaving 10 bases between them. The V gene's germline CDR1 is SGHKS and CDR2 YYEKEE (reference sequence). DNA for the CDR3: TGTGCCAGCAGCTGGACAGTGAGCTCCTACAATGAGCAGTTCTTC. It codes for CASSWTVSSYNEQFF. The whole variable domain, filled in from reference TRBV5-5 and TRBJ2-1, reads DAGVTQSPTHLIKTRGQQVTLRCSPISGHKSVSWYQQVLGQGPQFIFQYYEKEERGRGNFPDRFSARQFPNYSSELNVNALLLGDSALYLCASSWTVSSYNEQFFGPGTRLTVL.

This clone was found once. The chain joins TRBV6-5 to TRBJ1-4; the D is unclear. This CDR3 region has 14 residues. Germline values: CDR1 MNHEY, CDR2 SVGAGI. Trimming took 6 bases from V and 7 from J, leaving 15 bases between them. The DNA for the CDR3 is TGTGCCAGCAGGGCTTTTTCGTCGGTTGAAAAACTGTTTTTT. It is translated as CASRAFSSVEKLFF.

The J gene is TRBJ2-3, the V gene TRBV9; 8 bases agree with TRBD1. V gave up 4 bases and J gave up 2 bases; unmatched junction bases: 9. The germline CDR1 and CDR2 sequences are SGDLS and YYNGEE. CDR3 length: 16 residues. The CDR3 loop is CASSPRTGSDTDTQYF. For the CDR3, the DNA is TGTGCCAGCAGCCCCCGGACAGGGAGTGACACAGATACGCAGTATTTT.

This clone was detected only a few times. J is TRBJ1-1 and V is TRBV12-3 or TRBV12-4, with D unclear. V gave up 3 bases and J gave up 1 base, with 6 bases separating them. This CDR3 comprises 13 residues. The CDR3 sequence is CASSFGQNTEAFF. The CDR3 DNA sequence: TGTGCCAGCAGTTTCGGTCAGAACACTGAAGCTTTCTTT.